The 15 T cell receptor beta chains in this list originate from one sample, sequenced in a study of T cell responses to AZD1222 COVID-19 vaccine. Produced via immunoSEQ multiplex PCR; TCRdb's table is partial and in-frame only. The repertoire has roughly 77,000 clones, about nine tenths of them found once; the top ten carry 2.5% to 4%. Sample: peripheral blood, taken 28 days after the second AZD1222 dose. The receptors shown here come from an adult who received the AZD1222 COVID-19 vaccine.

The V gene is TRBV30, the J gene TRBJ1-6; D unclear. CDR3 size: 15 residues. The V gene's germline CDR1 is GTSNPN and CDR2 SVGIG (reference sequence). The V end was cut by 7 bases, the J end by 0 bases, with 13 bases between. This CDR3 is CASEGPSSYNSPLHF. The CDR3 DNA follows: TGTGCCTCGGAGGGCCCGAGCTCCTATAATTCACCCCTCCACTTT.

The chain employs TRBV9 and TRBJ2-7; D is unclear. The V and J ends lost 0 bases and 3 bases respectively, with 7 bases between them. CDR3 length: 13 amino acids. CDR1 SGDLS and CDR2 YYNGEE come from the germline V gene. CDR3 sequence reads: CASSVGVDYEQYF. CDR3 nucleotides: TGTGCCAGCAGCGTAGGTGTAGACTACGAGCAGTACTTC.

The chain couples TRBV5-5 to TRBJ1-1; perhaps TRBD1 as D (5 bases). The CDR3 is 13 amino acids. The germline CDR1 and CDR2 sequences are SGHKS and YYEKEE (reference sequence). Trimming took 0 bases from V and 7 from J, leaving 10 bases between them. CDR3 bases: TGTGCCAGCAGCTTGGAGGGACGGAATGAAGCTTTCTTT. As protein: CASSLEGRNEAFF.

The gene calls are TRBV5-1 and TRBJ2-7; TRBD2 aligns across 10 bases. The CDR3 is 15 amino acids. After removal of 7 bases from V and 7 bases from J, the junction contained 14 bases not matched to a gene. The germline V gene encodes CDR1 SGHRS and CDR2 YFSETQ. The CDR3 DNA reads as TGCGCCAGCGGTGGTTCTAGCGGGAGTTGGGAAGAGCAGTACTTC. Encoded protein: CASGGSSGSWEEQYF.

The J gene is TRBJ1-6, the V gene TRBV5-1; 7 nucleotides align to TRBD1. Germline CDR1 reads SGHRS; CDR2 reads YFSETQ. The J segment lost 9 bases and the V segment lost 5 bases, leaving 8 bases of the junction unmatched. The CDR3 consists of 14 residues. In DNA, the CDR3 is TGCGCCAGCAGTTTGACAGGGTGGGGTTCACCCCTCCACTTT. Its protein product is CASSLTGWGSPLHF.

This chain joins TRBV7-2 and TRBJ2-5; 15 bases fit TRBD2. The germline V gene has CDR1 SGHTA and CDR2 FQGNSA. The CDR3 loop spans 16 amino acids. V shed 3 bases, J shed 2 bases, and the junction held 1 base outside the gene matches. CDR3 DNA: TGTGCCAGCAGCTTCGGGACTAGCGGGGGGCAAGAGACCCAGTACTTC. Translated: CASSFGTSGGQETQYF.

The chain recombines TRBV2 with TRBJ1-5; D not resolved. The CDR3 contains 14 residues. Germline assignment: CDR1 SNHLY and CDR2 FYNNEI. Trimming stripped 6 bases from V and 0 bases from J, with 9 bases between. The CDR3 is CASRDDSSNQPQHF. The CDR3 DNA reads TGTGCCAGCAGGGACGATAGTAGCAATCAGCCCCAGCATTTT. Based on the CDR3 plus reference TRBV2 and TRBJ1-5, the full variable domain is EPEVTQTPSHQVTQMGQEVILRCVPISNHLYFYWYRQILGQKVEFLVSFYNNEISEKSEIFDDQFSVERPDGSNFTLKIRSTKLEDSAMYFCASRDDSSNQPQHFGDGTRLSIL.

V and J are TRBV19 and TRBJ1-1; tentative D call: TRBD1 (6 bases). V was clipped by 7 bases and J by 7 bases, with 10 bases between them. This CDR3 has 11 amino acids. Germline V CDR1 and CDR2: LNHDA, SQIVND (reference sequence). The CDR3 is CASTMDSEAFF. The DNA for the CDR3 is TGTGCCAGTACCATGGACAGTGAAGCTTTCTTT.

This chain uses TRBV4-2 with TRBJ2-7; D gene ambiguous. The V end lost 1 base, the J end lost 4 bases, and 11 bases lay between the germline ends. Germline CDR1 reads LGHNA; CDR2 reads YNFKEQ. The CDR3 consists of 14 residues. In DNA, the CDR3 is TGTGCCAGCAGCCAAGGTTCACGCCCTTACGAGCAGTACTTC. This gives the protein CASSQGSRPYEQYF.

This chain connects TRBV5-4 to TRBJ1-2; the D is unclear. Germline CDR1 SGHNT, CDR2 YYREEE (reference sequence). V lost 0 bases and J lost 8, with 8 bases in between. There are 12 residues in the CDR3. This chain's CDR3 is CASSLDPLGYTF. The CDR3 coding sequence is TGTGCCAGCAGCTTGGATCCGTTGGGCTACACCTTC.

Worth noting for this clone: Distinct nucleotide sequences in the sample also encode this CDR3. This rearrangement joins TRBV5-1 to TRBJ1-1; 7 bases fit TRBD1. Germline V gene lookup returns CDR1 SGHRS and CDR2 YFSETQ. The CDR3 is made up of 14 amino acids. The ends lost 1 base at V and 1 base at J; junction bases unmatched: 1. In DNA form, the CDR3 reads TGCGCCAGCAGCTTGCGACAGGGGAACACTGAAGCTTTCTTT. Residues: CASSLRQGNTEAFF.

This clone appeared once. V is TRBV5-1 and J is TRBJ1-1; weak D call: TRBD1 (5 bases). The CDR3 is 16 amino acids. Deletions cut 3 bases from V and 0 bases from J, with 15 bases between. CDR1 and CDR2 (germline): SGHRS, YFSETQ. The CDR3 loop is CASSSDRPFMNTEAFF. The CDR3 nucleotides read TGCGCCAGCAGCTCAGACAGACCCTTCATGAACACTGAAGCTTTCTTT.

The chain links TRBV13 to TRBJ2-7; 9 positions match TRBD1. Trimming cost V 0 bases and J 6 bases; bases outside gene matches: 9. Germline CDR1 PRHDT, CDR2 FYEKMQ (reference sequence). This CDR3 spans 16 amino acids. For the CDR3, the DNA is TGTGCCAGCAGCTTAGGATATGGGACAGGGAGTCCCGAGCAGTACTTC. Translating gives CASSLGYGTGSPEQYF.

The rearrangement links TRBV5-1 to TRBJ2-1, with no clear D. CDR3 length: 13 residues. The germline V gene has CDR1 SGHRS and CDR2 YFSETQ. V lost 5 bases to trimming and J lost 7 bases, with 13 bases between them. The CDR3 DNA follows: TGCGCCAGCAGATCCCCCCCCGTGAATGAGCAGTTCTTC. It codes for CASRSPPVNEQFF.

The V gene is TRBV5-1, the J gene TRBJ2-7; 9 nucleotides match TRBD2. Germline V gives CDR1 SGHRS, CDR2 YFSETQ. This CDR3 spans 14 amino acids. V was pared by 2 bases and J by 7 bases, with 7 bases of the junction left unmatched. CDR3 amino acids: CASSLRNSGGEQYF. The CDR3 DNA reads as TGCGCCAGCAGCTTAAGGAACAGCGGGGGGGAGCAGTACTTC. Full variable domain (missing parts from reference TRBV5-1 and TRBJ2-7): KAGVTQTPRYLIKTRGQQVTLSCSPISGHRSVSWYQQTPGQGLQFLFEYFSETQRNKGNFPGRFSGRQFSNSRSEMNVSTLELGDSALYLCASSLRNSGGEQYFGPGTRLTVT.